The 5 T cell receptor beta chains given below trace back to one sample, sequenced in a study of technical replicates of blood from several donors (dated by TCRdb to 2017 to 2019). To prepare the library, the immunoSEQ multiplex PCR assay was applied. As stored in TCRdb, this immuneACCESS dataset retains in-frame rearrangements with V and J assigned. A fraction of the clones does not appear; measured against another copy, unresolved V genes explain less than half of the discrepancy, and the remainder lacks a known reason. This sample has roughly 72,000 clones in its table, and 96% of those were observed once. Roughly 0.33% of the sample comes from the top ten. Sequenced sample: T cells isolated from PBMCs. The receptor source for this set is a human donor in good health.

The rearrangement joins TRBV7-2 to TRBJ2-2; a weak D match, TRBD2 (5 bases). The CDR3 length is 17 residues. Per the germline V gene, CDR1 is SGHTA and CDR2 is FQGNSA. Trimming took off 3 bases at V and 1 base at J, with 15 bases between the two ends. CDR3 nucleotide sequence: TGTGCCAGCAGCTTCGACCCGGGGTACGAGAACACCGGGGAGCTGTTTTTT. Translation: CASSFDPGYENTGELFF.

This clone appeared once. The chain joins TRBV2 to TRBJ2-3, with 7 nucleotides matching TRBD2. CDR3 length: 14 residues. V lost 4 bases and J lost 4; bases outside the gene matches: 5. The germline CDR1 and CDR2 sequences are SNHLY and FYNNEI. The CDR3 reads CASSVGLVADTQYF. CDR3 nucleotide sequence: TGTGCCAGCAGTGTCGGACTAGTGGCAGATACGCAGTATTTT.

The chain couples TRBV9 to TRBJ2-3, with a possible D match to TRBD1 (5 bases). The germline CDR1 and CDR2 sequences are SGDLS and YYNGEE. V lost 3 bases and J lost 1, with 9 bases in between. The CDR3 sequence is 14 residues long. CDR3 protein: CASSDRGRTDTQYF. CDR3 in DNA: TGTGCCAGCAGCGATAGGGGCCGCACAGATACGCAGTATTTT.

The chain uses TRBV18 and TRBJ2-7; 9 nucleotides align to TRBD1. The CDR3 is 15 residues long. The J segment lost 5 bases and the V segment lost 3 bases, leaving 8 bases of the junction unmatched. CDR1 and CDR2 from the germline V gene are KGHSH and LQKENI. CDR3 loop: CASSPMGTGPNEQYF. For the CDR3, the DNA is TGTGCCAGCTCACCTATGGGGACAGGGCCCAACGAGCAGTACTTC.

This rearrangement joins TRBV9 to TRBJ2-1; the match to TRBD1 covers 10 bases. Trimming took 3 bases from V and 0 from J; bases not matched to a gene: 9. Germline V lookup: CDR1 SGDLS, CDR2 YYNGEE. This CDR3 contains 18 residues. CDR3 sequence (DNA): TGTGCCAGCAGCGCCGGACAGGGGGGTATTACCTCCTACAATGAGCAGTTCTTC. This translates into CASSAGQGGITSYNEQFF.